The sequence of this T cell receptor (beta chain) was determined in a study of OX40 agonist ivuxolimab in advanced cancers. V lost 7 bases to trimming and J lost 5 bases, with 16 bases between them. The CDR3 runs to 14 residues. Germline V gene data show CDR1 as SGHTA and CDR2 as FQGNSA. Using immunoSEQ multiplex PCR, the repertoire was profiled, and TCRdb retains in-frame clones only, with some absent. The repertoire holds about 80,000 clones, over 90% seen once, with about 0.7% in the top ten. The sequences come from CD4+ or CD8+ T cells sorted from blood, collected in a trial of the OX40 agonist ivuxolimab. The receptor's source is an adult with an advanced solid tumor such as melanoma, head and neck, liver or kidney cancer. The chain joins TRBV7-2 to TRBJ2-3; TRBD2 might be the D (5 bases). Here the CDR3 reads CASTSYGLEDTQYF. As DNA, the CDR3 is TGTGCCAGCACCTCCTACGGACTTGAAGATACGCAGTATTTT.